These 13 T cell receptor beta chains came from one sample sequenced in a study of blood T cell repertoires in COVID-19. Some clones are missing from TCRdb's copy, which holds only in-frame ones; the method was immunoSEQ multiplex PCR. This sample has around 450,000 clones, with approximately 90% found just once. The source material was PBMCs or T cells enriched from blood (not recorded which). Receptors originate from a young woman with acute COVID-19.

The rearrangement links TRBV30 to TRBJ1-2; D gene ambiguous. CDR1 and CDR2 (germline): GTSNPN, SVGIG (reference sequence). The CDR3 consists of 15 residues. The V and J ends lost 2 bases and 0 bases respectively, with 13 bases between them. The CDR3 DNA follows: TGTGCCTGGAGTCCAGCCCAGGAACCTAACTATGGCTACACCTTC. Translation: CAWSPAQEPNYGYTF.

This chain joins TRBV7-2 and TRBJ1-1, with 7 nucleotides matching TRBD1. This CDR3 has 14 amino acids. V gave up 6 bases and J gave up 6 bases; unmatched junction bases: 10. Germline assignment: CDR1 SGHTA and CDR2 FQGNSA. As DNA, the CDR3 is TGTGCCAGCAGGGAGACAGGGTTCGTTTCTGAAGCTTTCTTT. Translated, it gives CASRETGFVSEAFF. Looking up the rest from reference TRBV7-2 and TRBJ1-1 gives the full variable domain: GAGVSQSPSNKVTEKGKDVELRCDPISGHTALYWYRQSLGQGLEFLIYFQGNSAPDKSGLPSDRFSAERTGGSVSTLTIQRTQQEDSAVYLCASRETGFVSEAFFGQGTRLTVV.

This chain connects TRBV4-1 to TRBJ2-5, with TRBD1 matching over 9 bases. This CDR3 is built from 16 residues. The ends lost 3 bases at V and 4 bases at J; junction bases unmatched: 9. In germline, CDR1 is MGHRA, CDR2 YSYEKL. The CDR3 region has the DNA TGCGCCAGCAGCCATCGAACGGGACAGGGTGCAGAGACCCAGTACTTC. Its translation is CASSHRTGQGAETQYF.

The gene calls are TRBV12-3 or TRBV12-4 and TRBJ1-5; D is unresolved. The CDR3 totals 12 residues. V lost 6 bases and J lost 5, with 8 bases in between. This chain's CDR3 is CASRQRHQPQHF. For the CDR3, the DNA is TGTGCCAGCAGACAGAGACATCAGCCCCAGCATTTT.

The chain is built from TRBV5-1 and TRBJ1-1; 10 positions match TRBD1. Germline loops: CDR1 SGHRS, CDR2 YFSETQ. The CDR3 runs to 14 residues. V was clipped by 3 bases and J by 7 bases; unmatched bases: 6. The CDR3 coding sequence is TGCGCCAGCAGCTCAGACAGGGGGCAGGGTGAAGCTTTCTTT. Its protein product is CASSSDRGQGEAFF.

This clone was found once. CDR3 sequence: CATSRVLGLTLNIQYF. The CDR3 nucleotides read TGTGCCACCAGCAGAGTTTTGGGACTAACCCTAAACATTCAGTACTTC. The chain couples TRBV15 to TRBJ2-4; TRBD2 aligns across 7 bases. This CDR3 is built from 16 residues. After removal of 1 base from V and 6 bases from J, the junction contained 9 bases not matched to a gene. Looked up from germline, CDR1 is LNHNV and CDR2 is YYDKDF (reference sequence). The full variable domain, with the rest looked up from reference TRBV15 and TRBJ2-4, is DAMVIQNPRYQVTQFGKPVTLSCSQTLNHNVMYWYQQKSSQAPKLLFHYYDKDFNNEADTPDNFQSRRPNTSFCFLDIRSPGLGDTAMYLCATSRVLGLTLNIQYFGAGTRLSVL.

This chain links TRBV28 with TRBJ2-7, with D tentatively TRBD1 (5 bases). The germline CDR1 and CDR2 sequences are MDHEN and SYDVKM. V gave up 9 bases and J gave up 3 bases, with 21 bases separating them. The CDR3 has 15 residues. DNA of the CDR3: TGTGCCAGGGTTCCGGGCAGGGTCCTTCTCTACGAGCAGTACTTC. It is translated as CARVPGRVLLYEQYF. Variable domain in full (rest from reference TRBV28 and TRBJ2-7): DVKVTQSSRYLVKRTGEKVFLECVQDMDHENMFWYRQDPGLGLRLIYFSYDVKMKEKGDIPEGYSVSREKKERFSLILESASTNQTSMYLCARVPGRVLLYEQYFGPGTRLTVT.

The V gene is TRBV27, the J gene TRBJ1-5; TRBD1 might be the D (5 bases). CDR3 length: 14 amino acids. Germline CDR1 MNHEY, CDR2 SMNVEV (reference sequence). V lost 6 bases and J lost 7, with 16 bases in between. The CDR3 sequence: CASSQVWTRQPQHF. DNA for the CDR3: TGTGCCAGCAGCCAGGTTTGGACACGGCAGCCCCAGCATTTT.

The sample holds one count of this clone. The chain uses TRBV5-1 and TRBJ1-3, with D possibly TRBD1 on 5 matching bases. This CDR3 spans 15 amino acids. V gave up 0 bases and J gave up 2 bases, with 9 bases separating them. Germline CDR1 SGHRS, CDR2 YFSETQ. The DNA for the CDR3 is TGCGCCAGCAGCTTGGAAGGGGAGGCTGGAAACACCATATATTTT. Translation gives CASSLEGEAGNTIYF.

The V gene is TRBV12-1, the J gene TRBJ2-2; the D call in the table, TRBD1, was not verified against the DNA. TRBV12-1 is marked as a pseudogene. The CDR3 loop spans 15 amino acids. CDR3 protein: CARSTGNVNTGELFF. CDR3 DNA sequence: TGTGCCAGGTCAACAGGGAACGTGAACACCGGGGAGCTGTTTTTT.

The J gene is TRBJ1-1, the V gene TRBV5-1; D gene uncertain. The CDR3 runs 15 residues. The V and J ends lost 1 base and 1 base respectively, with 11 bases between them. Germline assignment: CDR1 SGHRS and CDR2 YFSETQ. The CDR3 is CASSLMRVGNTEAFF. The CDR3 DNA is TGCGCCAGCAGCTTGATGAGGGTTGGGAACACTGAAGCTTTCTTT.

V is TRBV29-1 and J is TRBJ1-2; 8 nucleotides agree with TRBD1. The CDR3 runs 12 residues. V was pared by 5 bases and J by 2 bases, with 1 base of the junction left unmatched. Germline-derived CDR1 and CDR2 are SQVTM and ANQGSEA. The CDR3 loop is CSVRTGNYGYTF. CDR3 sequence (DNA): TGCAGCGTTAGGACAGGGAACTATGGCTACACCTTC.

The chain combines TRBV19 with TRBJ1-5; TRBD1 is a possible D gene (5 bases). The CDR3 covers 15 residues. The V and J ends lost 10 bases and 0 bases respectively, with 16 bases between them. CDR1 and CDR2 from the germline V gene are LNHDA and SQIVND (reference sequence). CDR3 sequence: CATKPQQDSNQPQHF. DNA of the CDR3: TGTGCCACTAAACCTCAACAGGATAGCAATCAGCCCCAGCATTTT.